These 4 T cell receptor beta chains were sequenced from one sample in a study of neurological immune-mediated disorders. MiXCR was run by TCRdb on the 5' RACE reads, yielding one entry per CDR3 protein. This table holds some 79,000 distinct CDR3 sequences, about 14% found once. Specimen: PBMCs. The receptor set was obtained from a woman in her forties or fifties in good health.

As regards this clonotype: Given a much more abundant clone one base away, this may be a read error. The CDR3 here is CATRGQGPLETRYF. The CDR3 bases are TGTGCCACCCGAGGACAGGGACCCTTAGAGACCCGGTACTTC. The chain uses TRBV15 and TRBJ2-5; 8 nucleotides line up with TRBD1. Looked up from germline, CDR1 is LNHNV and CDR2 is YYDKDF (reference sequence). The CDR3 length is 14 residues.

In this sample, this clonotype turned up many times. This chain joins TRBV20-1 and TRBJ1-5, with 7 bases identical to TRBD1. Germline V gene data show CDR1 as DFQATT and CDR2 as SNEGSKA (reference sequence). The V segment lost 1 base and the J segment 4 bases; nucleotides outside the gene matches: 4. CDR3 size: 14 residues. The CDR3 protein is CSARGEQGNQPQHF. For the CDR3, the DNA is TGCAGTGCTAGAGGAGAACAGGGGAATCAGCCCCAGCATTTT.

This clonotype was observed many times. The chain recombines TRBV16 with TRBJ2-5; 9 positions agree with TRBD1. The CDR3 length is 14 residues. The germline V gene encodes CDR1 KGHSY and CDR2 FQNENV. V shed 2 bases, J shed 4 bases, and the junction held 2 bases outside the gene matches. CDR3 region: CASSQNRGRETQYF. Written as DNA, the CDR3 is TGTGCCAGCAGCCAAAACAGGGGGCGAGAGACCCAGTACTTC.

This clonotype was observed at least ten times. This sequence joins TRBV2 and TRBJ2-1, with 8 positions matching TRBD2. V gave up 6 bases and J gave up 5 bases; unmatched junction bases: 18. Germline V gene lookup returns CDR1 SNHLY and CDR2 FYNNEI. This CDR3 contains 18 residues. The CDR3 nucleotides are TGTGCCAGCAGGGGCAGGCCCCTTAGCGGGGCCACAAACAATGAGCAGTTCTTC. Translating gives CASRGRPLSGATNNEQFF.